A selection of T cell receptor beta chains follows, all from one sample in a study of T cell responses to AZD1222 COVID-19 vaccine. This table comes from immunoSEQ multiplex PCR, and its TCRdb copy is limited to in-frame clones, with some not included. The top ten clones hold 0.85% to 0.95% of a sample with approximately 150,000 clones, 80% to 95% of them seen once. Sequenced here: peripheral blood, sampled on day 0 of MenACWY control vaccination. The receptors originated from an adult in good health. CDR3s include the opening cysteine and the closing phenylalanine or tryptophan. Each record gives: D gene, clone size, J gene, V gene, CDR3 DNA, CDR3 protein. The D gene is left open where the match is weak. Not every row has a clone size; where given, it reads once, few, many or a size class.

TRBD1 | NA | TRBJ2-7 | TRBV10-3 | TGTGCCATCAGGCGACAGGGGAGCTCCTACGAGCAGTACTTC | CAIRRQGSSYEQYF
NA | NA | TRBJ1-1 | TRBV3-1/TRBV3-2 | TGTGCCAGCAGCCCATGGGGGGCACTGAACACTGAAGCTTTCTTT | CASSPWGALNTEAFF
TRBD1 | NA | TRBJ1-5 | TRBV5-4 | TGTGCCAGCAGCAGCGGGATAGGGGGCGGCCAGCCCCAGCATTTT | CASSSGIGGGQPQHF
NA | NA | TRBJ2-1 | TRBV6-4 | TGTGCCAGCAGTGACGGCGATAGCTCCTACAATGAGCAGTTCTTC | CASSDGDSSYNEQFF
TRBD2 | NA | TRBJ2-7 | TRBV6-5 | TGTGCCAGCTTTGACCCTAGCGGGGGCTCCTACGAGCAGTACTTC | CASFDPSGGSYEQYF
NA | once | TRBJ2-1 | TRBV4-1 | TGCGCCAGCAGCCAAGCCAGCGGGGAGCAGTTCTTC | CASSQASGEQFF
TRBD1 | NA | TRBJ1-2 | TRBV6-4 | TGTGCCAGCAGTGACTCTGACTCCACAGGGGGCGAAGGCTACACCTTC | CASSDSDSTGGEGYTF
TRBD1 | NA | TRBJ1-3 | TRBV6-5 | TGTGCCAGCAGCCGGGACAGGATGGGAAACACCATATATTTT | CASSRDRMGNTIYF
NA | NA | TRBJ2-7 | TRBV5-4 | TGTGCCAGCAGCCAAACAGGGTTTCACGAGCAGTACTTC | CASSQTGFHEQYF
TRBD2 | NA | TRBJ2-3 | TRBV5-1 | TGCGCCAGCAGCTTGGGAGCGGGGGCACACACAGATACGCAGTATTTT | CASSLGAGAHTDTQYF
NA | NA | TRBJ1-1 | TRBV27 | TGTGCCAGCAGTTTATCCAACGGGGGAGACCCTCCATACACTGAAGCTTTCTTT | CASSLSNGGDPPYTEAFF
TRBD1 | NA | TRBJ2-7 | TRBV11-2 | TGTGCCAGCAGCCTAAGGGGGCAGGGGGCATCCTACGAGCAGTACTTC | CASSLRGQGASYEQYF
NA | NA | TRBJ1-6 | TRBV3-1/TRBV3-2 | TGTGCCAGCAGCCCCGCACTACCAGGGGCCGCGGGGTCACCCCTCCACTTT | CASSPALPGAAGSPLHF
TRBD1 | NA | TRBJ2-2 | TRBV7-9 | TGTGCCAGCAGCTTATGGCAGGGGGCGCCGGGCGGGGAGCTGTTTTTT | CASSLWQGAPGGELFF
NA | few | TRBJ2-7 | TRBV3-1/TRBV3-2 | TGTGCCAGCAGCCAAGACGTCGGGGGTTCAGGCTACGAGCAGTACTTC | CASSQDVGGSGYEQYF
TRBD1 | NA | TRBJ2-2 | TRBV27 | TGTGCCAGCAGTTTATATACAGGGGGGAACACCGGGGAGCTGTTTTTT | CASSLYTGGNTGELFF
NA | NA | TRBJ1-5 | TRBV6-4 | TGTGCCAGCAGTGAGTCTCCCCGTCGGGTGGAGGATCAGCCCCAGCATTTT | CASSESPRRVEDQPQHF
NA | NA | TRBJ1-2 | TRBV5-5 | TGTGCCAGCAGAACGACAGAAGCTAACTATGGCTACACCTTC | CASRTTEANYGYTF
NA | NA | TRBJ2-1 | TRBV7-9 | TGTGCCAGCAGCTTAGTTATCGGGAGATCGAATGAGCAGTTCTTC | CASSLVIGRSNEQFF
NA | NA | TRBJ2-3 | TRBV5-1 | TGCGCCAGCAGTAAACAGTGGGGACCCACAGATACGCAGTATTTT | CASSKQWGPTDTQYF
NA | NA | TRBJ1-3 | TRBV6-5 | TGTGCCAGCAGTTATCAGGGGTCATATGGAAACACCATATATTTT | CASSYQGSYGNTIYF
TRBD1 | NA | TRBJ1-5 | TRBV4-1 | TGCGCCAGCAGCCAAGCTCAGGGGGCAAGTAGCAATCAGCCCCAGCATTTT | CASSQAQGASSNQPQHF
TRBD1 | NA | TRBJ1-2 | TRBV27 | TGTGCCAGCAGTTTAATCCAGGGGGCTGGCTACACCTTC | CASSLIQGAGYTF
NA | NA | TRBJ2-7 | TRBV3-1/TRBV3-2 | TGTGCCAGCAGCCCGCCTCTCAGCGGAGGCTTTAACTACGAGCAGTACTTC | CASSPPLSGGFNYEQYF
NA | NA | TRBJ1-6 | TRBV7-6 | TGTGCCAGCAGCTTAGAATGTACGTGGGGGCGGAATTCACCCCTCCACTTT | CASSLECTWGRNSPLHF
NA | NA | TRBJ2-2 | TRBV4-1 | TGCGCCAGCAGCCGGACAGCAAACACCGGGGAGCTGTTTTTT | CASSRTANTGELFF
TRBD2 | NA | TRBJ2-7 | TRBV9 | TGTGCCAGCAGCGTAGGACTAGCGTCCTACGAGCAGTACTTC | CASSVGLASYEQYF
NA | NA | TRBJ2-6 | TRBV30 | TGTGCCTGGATCTCTGGGGCCAACGTCCTGACTTTC | CAWISGANVLTF